Below, one T cell receptor (beta chain) is given with its context. What it binds is not known. This record belongs to a study of cytomegalovirus exposure and HLA in healthy donors. Both 60 Vbeta primers and 13 Jbeta primers went into the PCR. The table came from immunoSEQ multiplex PCR; TCRdb's copy has only in-frame clones and leaves some out. The table includes around 120,000 clones, about 80% detected once. Whole-study findings and limits: In all likelihood, a cluster of highly shared sequence variants was a sequencing artifact.

The V gene lost 6 bases and the J gene lost 5 bases, with 13 bases spanning the gap. This CDR3 is 12 amino acids long. Germline lookup yields CDR1 SQVTM and CDR2 ANQGSEA. The TCR sequence derives from a man in his fifties or sixties in good health and CMV-seropositive. The chain is built from TRBV29-1 and TRBJ2-5; TRBD2 is a possible D gene (6 bases). Sequenced: PBMCs. The CDR3 here is CSVEAGTETQYF. DNA for the CDR3: TGCAGCGTGGAGGCAGGGACTGAGACCCAGTACTTC.